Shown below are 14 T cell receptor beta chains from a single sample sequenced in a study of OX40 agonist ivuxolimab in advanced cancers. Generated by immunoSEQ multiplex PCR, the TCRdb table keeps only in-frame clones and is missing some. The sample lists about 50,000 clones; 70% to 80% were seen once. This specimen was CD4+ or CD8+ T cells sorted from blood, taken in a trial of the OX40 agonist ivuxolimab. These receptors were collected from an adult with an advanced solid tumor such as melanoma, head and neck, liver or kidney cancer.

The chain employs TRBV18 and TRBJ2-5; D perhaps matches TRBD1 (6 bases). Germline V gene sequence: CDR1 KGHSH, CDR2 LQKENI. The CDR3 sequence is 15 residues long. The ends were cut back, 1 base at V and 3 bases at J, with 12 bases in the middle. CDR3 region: CASSPLGDMKETQYF. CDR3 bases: TGTGCCAGCTCACCACTCGGGGACATGAAAGAGACCCAGTACTTC.

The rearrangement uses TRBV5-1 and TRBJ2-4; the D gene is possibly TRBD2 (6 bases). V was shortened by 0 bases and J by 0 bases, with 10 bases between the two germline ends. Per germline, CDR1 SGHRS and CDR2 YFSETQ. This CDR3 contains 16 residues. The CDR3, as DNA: TGCGCCAGCAGCTTGGCCCGGGGACTAGCCAAAAACATTCAGTACTTC. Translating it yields CASSLARGLAKNIQYF.

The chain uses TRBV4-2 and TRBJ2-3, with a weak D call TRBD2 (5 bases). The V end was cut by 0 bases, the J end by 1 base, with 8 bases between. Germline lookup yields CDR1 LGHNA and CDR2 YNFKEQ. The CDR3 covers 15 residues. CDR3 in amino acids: CASSQDNSGTDTQYF. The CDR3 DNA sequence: TGTGCCAGCAGCCAAGATAATAGCGGCACAGATACGCAGTATTTT.

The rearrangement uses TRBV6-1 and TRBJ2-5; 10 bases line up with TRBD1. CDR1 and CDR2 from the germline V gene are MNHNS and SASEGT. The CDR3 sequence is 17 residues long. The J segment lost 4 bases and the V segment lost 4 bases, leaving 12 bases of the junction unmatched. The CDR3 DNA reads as TGTGCCAGCAGTGCAGTCCGACAGGGGGCAATACGAGAGACCCAGTACTTC. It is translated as CASSAVRQGAIRETQYF.

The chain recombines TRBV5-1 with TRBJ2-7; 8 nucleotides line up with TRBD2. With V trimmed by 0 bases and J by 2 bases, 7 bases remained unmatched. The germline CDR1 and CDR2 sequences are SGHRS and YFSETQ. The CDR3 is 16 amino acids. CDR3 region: CASSLVSSGRPYEQYF. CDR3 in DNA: TGCGCCAGCAGCTTGGTATCCAGCGGGAGACCCTACGAGCAGTACTTC.

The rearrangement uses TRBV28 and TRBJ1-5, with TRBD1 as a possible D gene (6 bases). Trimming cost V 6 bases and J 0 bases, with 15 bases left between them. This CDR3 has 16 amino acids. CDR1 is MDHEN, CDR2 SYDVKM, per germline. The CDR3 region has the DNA TGTGCCAGCAGGCAGGGGTTGAGCGATAGCAATCAGCCCCAGCATTTT. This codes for CASRQGLSDSNQPQHF.

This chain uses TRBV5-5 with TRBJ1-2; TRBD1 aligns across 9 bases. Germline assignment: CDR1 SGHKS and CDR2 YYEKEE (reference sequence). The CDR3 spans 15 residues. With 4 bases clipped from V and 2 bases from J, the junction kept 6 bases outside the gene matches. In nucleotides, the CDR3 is TGTGCCAGCAGCCCGAGACAGGGGGGGAACTATGGCTACACCTTC. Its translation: CASSPRQGGNYGYTF.

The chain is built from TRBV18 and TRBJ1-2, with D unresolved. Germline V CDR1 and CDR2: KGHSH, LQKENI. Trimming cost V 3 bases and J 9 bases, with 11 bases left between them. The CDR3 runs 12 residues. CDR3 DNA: TGTGCCAGCTCACCCAGTACGGGAAGCTACACCTTC. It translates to CASSPSTGSYTF.

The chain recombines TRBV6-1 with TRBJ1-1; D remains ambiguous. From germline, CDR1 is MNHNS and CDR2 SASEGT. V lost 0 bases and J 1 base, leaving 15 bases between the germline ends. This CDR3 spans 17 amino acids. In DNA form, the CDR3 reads TGTGCCAGCAGTGAAGCCCCCCTTAGACCGGAGAACACTGAAGCTTTCTTT. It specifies CASSEAPLRPENTEAFF.

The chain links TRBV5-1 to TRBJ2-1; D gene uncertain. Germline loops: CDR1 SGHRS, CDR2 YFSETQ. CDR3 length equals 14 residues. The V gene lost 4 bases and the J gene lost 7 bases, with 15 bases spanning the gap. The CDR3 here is CASSAPALTNEQFF. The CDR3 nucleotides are TGCGCCAGCAGCGCCCCGGCCCTCACAAATGAGCAGTTCTTC.

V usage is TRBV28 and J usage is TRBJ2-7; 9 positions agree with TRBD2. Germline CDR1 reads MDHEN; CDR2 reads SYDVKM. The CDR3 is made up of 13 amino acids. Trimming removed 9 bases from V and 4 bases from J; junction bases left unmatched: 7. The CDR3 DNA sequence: TGTGCCAGACTTAGCGGGAGTCCGTACGAGCAGTACTTC. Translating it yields CARLSGSPYEQYF.

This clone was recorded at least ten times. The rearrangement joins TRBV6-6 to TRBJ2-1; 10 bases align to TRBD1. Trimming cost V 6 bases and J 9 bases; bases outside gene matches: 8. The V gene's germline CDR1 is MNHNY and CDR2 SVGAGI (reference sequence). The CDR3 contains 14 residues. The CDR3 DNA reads TGTGCCAGCAGGCTCCGGGACAGGGGAGGTGAGCAGTTCTTC. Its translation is CASRLRDRGGEQFF.

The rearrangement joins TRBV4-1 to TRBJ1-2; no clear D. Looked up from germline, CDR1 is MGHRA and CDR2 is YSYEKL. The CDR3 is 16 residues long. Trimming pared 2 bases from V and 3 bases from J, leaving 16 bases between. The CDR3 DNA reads TGCGCCAGCAGCCAACCCGGGTCTCCCACTCACTATGGCTACACCTTC. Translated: CASSQPGSPTHYGYTF.

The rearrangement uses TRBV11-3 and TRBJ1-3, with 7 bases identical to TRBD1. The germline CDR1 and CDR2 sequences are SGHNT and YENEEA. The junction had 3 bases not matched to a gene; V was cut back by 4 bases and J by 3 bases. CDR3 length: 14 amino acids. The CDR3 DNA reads TGTGCCAGCAGCTCGCGACAGGGTGGAAACACCATATATTTT. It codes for CASSSRQGGNTIYF.